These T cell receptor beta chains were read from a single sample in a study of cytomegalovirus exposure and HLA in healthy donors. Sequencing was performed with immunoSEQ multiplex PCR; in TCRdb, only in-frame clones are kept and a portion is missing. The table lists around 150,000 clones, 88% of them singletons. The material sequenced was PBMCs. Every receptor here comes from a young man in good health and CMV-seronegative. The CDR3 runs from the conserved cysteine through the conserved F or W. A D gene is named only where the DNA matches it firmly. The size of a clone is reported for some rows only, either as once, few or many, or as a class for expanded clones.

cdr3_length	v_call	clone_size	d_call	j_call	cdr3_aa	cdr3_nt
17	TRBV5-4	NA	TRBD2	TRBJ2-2	CASSFSSGGTNTGELFF	TGTGCCAGCAGCTTTAGTAGCGGGGGGACGAACACCGGGGAGCTGTTTTTT
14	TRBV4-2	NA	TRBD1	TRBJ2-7	CASSKGQNSYEQYF	TGTGCCAGCAGCAAGGGACAGAACTCCTACGAGCAGTACTTC
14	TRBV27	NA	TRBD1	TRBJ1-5	CACKKQGYNQPQHF	TGTGCCTGTAAGAAACAGGGGTACAATCAGCCCCAGCATTTT
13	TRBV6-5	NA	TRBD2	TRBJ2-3	CATGGGNTDTQYF	TGTGCCACCGGGGGGGGGAACACAGATACGCAGTATTTT
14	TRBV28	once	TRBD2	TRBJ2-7	CASSLAGWPYEQYF	TGTGCCAGCAGTCTAGCGGGATGGCCCTACGAGCAGTACTTC
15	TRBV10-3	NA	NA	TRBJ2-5	CAISESRHGAETQYF	TGTGCCATCAGTGAGTCGAGGCACGGAGCAGAGACCCAGTACTTC
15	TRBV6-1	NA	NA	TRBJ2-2	CASSEELAFAGELFF	TGTGCCAGCAGTGAGGAGCTAGCCTTCGCCGGGGAGCTGTTTTTT
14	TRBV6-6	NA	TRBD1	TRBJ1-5	CASSYETGGQPQHF	TGTGCCAGCAGTTACGAGACAGGGGGGCAGCCCCAGCATTTT
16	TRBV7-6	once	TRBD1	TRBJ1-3	CASSPRQGGTGNTIYF	TGTGCCAGCAGCCCGCGACAGGGTGGAACTGGAAACACCATATATTTT
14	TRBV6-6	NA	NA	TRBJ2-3	CASSRRVAPDTQYF	TGTGCCAGCAGCAGACGGGTAGCCCCCGATACGCAGTATTTT
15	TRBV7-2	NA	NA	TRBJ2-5	CASSPISGVQETQYF	TGTGCCAGCAGCCCCATAAGCGGAGTTCAGGAGACCCAGTACTTC
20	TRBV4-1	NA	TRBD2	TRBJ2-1	CASSRRGDPRTSGSGTEQFF	TGCGCCAGCAGCCGGAGGGGGGACCCAAGGACTAGCGGTAGTGGGACTGAGCAGTTCTTC
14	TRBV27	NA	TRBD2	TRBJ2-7	CASSQRTSGYEQYF	TGTGCCAGCAGCCAAAGGACTAGCGGTTACGAGCAGTACTTC
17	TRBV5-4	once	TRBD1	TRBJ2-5	CASSLRGTGLRGETQYF	TGTGCCAGCAGCCTCCGGGGGACAGGGTTACGTGGAGAGACCCAGTACTTC
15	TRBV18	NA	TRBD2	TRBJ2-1	CASSPGEGSYNEQFF	TGTGCCAGCTCACCGGGGGAGGGGTCCTACAATGAGCAGTTCTTC
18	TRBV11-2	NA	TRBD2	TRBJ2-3	CASSPPPPAGGSTDTQYF	TGTGCCAGCAGCCCACCACCGCCTGCGGGGGGAAGCACAGATACGCAGTATTTT
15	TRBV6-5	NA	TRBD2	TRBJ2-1	CASSPSGSLYNEQFF	TGTGCCAGCAGCCCTAGCGGGAGTCTTTACAATGAGCAGTTCTTC
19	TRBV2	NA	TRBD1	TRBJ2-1	CASSERTGAAFSSYNEQFF	TGTGCCAGCAGTGAAAGGACAGGGGCGGCGTTCAGCTCCTACAATGAGCAGTTCTTC
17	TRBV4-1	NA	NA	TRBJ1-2	CASSPELYFGFDYGYTF	TGCGCCAGCAGCCCGGAGCTGTATTTCGGTTTCGACTATGGCTACACCTTC
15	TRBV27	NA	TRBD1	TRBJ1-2	CASSLSTGNTIGYTF	TGTGCCAGCAGTCTCTCGACAGGGAATACAATTGGCTACACCTTC
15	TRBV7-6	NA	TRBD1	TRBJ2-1	CASSYWTGVYNEQFF	TGTGCCAGCAGCTATTGGACAGGGGTCTACAATGAGCAGTTCTTC
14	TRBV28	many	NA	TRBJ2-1	CASSFLEEYDEQFF	TGTGCCAGCAGTTTCCTAGAGGAGTACGATGAGCAGTTCTTC
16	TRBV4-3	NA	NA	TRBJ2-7	CASSQDETPSFGEQYF	TGCGCCAGCAGCCAAGATGAAACACCCTCCTTTGGCGAGCAGTACTTC
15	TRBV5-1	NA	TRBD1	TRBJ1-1	CASSLDGQGETEAFF	TGCGCCAGCAGCTTGGATGGACAGGGAGAAACTGAAGCTTTCTTT
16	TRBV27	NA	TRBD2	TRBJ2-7	CATMSLAGVYPYEQYF	TGTGCCACCATGAGCCTAGCGGGAGTTTATCCCTACGAGCAGTACTTC
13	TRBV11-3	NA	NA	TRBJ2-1	CASSARLENEQFF	TGTGCCAGCAGCGCTAGACTGGAAAATGAGCAGTTCTTC
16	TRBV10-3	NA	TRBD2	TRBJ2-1	CAISEAGLADYNEQFF	TGTGCCATCAGTGAGGCAGGACTAGCGGACTACAATGAGCAGTTCTTC
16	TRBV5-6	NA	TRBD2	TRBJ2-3	CASLWSGRSVTDTQYF	TGTGCCAGCTTATGGAGCGGGAGGTCGGTCACAGATACGCAGTATTTT
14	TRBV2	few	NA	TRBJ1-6	CASTRDIRASPLHF	TGTGCCAGCACCCGGGACATAAGGGCCTCACCCCTCCACTTT
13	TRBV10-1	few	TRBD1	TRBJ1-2	CARYRGRSYGYTF	TGCGCCAGGTACAGGGGGCGATCCTATGGCTACACCTTC
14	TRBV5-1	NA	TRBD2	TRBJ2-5	CASSPGLAQETQYF	TGCGCCAGCAGCCCAGGACTAGCCCAAGAGACCCAGTACTTC
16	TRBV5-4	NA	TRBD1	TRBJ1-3	CASSSLYRGPGNTIYF	TGTGCCAGCAGCTCTCTTTACAGGGGGCCGGGAAACACCATATATTTT
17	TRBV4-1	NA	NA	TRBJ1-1	CASSLGGLVGMNTEAFF	TGCGCCAGCAGCCTCGGGGGGCTTGTTGGGATGAACACTGAAGCTTTCTTT
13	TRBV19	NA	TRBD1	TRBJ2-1	CASGQGSYNEQFF	TGTGCCAGTGGACAGGGCTCCTACAATGAGCAGTTCTTC
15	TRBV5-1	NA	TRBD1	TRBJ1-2	CASSPGTETNYGYTF	TGCGCCAGCAGCCCGGGGACAGAAACTAACTATGGCTACACCTTC
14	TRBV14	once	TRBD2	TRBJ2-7	CASSQFSGSHEQYF	TGTGCCAGCAGCCAGTTCAGCGGGAGTCACGAGCAGTACTTC
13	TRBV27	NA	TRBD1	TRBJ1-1	CASSRQGNTEAFF	TGTGCCAGCAGCAGACAGGGGAACACTGAAGCTTTCTTT
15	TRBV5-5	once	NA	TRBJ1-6	CASSLNAPGSSPLHF	TGTGCCAGCAGCTTGAACGCCCCAGGTAGTTCACCCCTCCACTTT
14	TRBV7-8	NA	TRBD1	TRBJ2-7	CASSLRDRGSEQYF	TGTGCCAGCAGCTTACGGGACAGGGGTAGCGAGCAGTACTTC
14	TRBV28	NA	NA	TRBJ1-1	CASTETYQAPEAFF	TGTGCCAGCACAGAGACATACCAGGCCCCTGAAGCTTTCTTT
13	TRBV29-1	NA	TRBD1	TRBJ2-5	CSVGSTGIETQYF	TGCAGCGTGGGGTCGACAGGGATAGAGACCCAGTACTTC
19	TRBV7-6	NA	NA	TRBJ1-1	CASSLATLMSGGLNTEAFF	TGTGCCAGCAGCTTAGCGACACTTATGTCGGGGGGTTTAAACACTGAAGCTTTCTTT
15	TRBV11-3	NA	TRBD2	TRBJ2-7	CASSLGSGRAYEQYF	TGTGCCAGCAGCTTAGGTAGCGGGAGGGCCTACGAGCAGTACTTC
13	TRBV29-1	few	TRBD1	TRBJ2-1	CSVGQGAVNEQFF	TGCAGCGTTGGGCAGGGGGCCGTCAATGAGCAGTTCTTC
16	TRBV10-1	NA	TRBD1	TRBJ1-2	CASSDDRRGPDYGYTF	TGCGCCAGCAGTGACGACCGTAGGGGGCCCGACTATGGCTACACCTTC
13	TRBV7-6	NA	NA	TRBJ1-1	CASSRGSDPEAFF	TGTGCCAGCAGCAGGGGGTCCGACCCTGAAGCTTTCTTT
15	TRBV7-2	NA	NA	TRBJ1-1	CASSFLVDRNTEAFF	TGTGCCAGCAGCTTCTTAGTAGACAGGAACACTGAAGCTTTCTTT
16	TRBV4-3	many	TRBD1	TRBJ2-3	CASSQDSGQGADTQYF	TGCGCCAGCAGCCAAGATTCGGGACAGGGAGCAGATACGCAGTATTTT
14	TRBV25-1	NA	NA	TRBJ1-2	CASQTGRGDYGYTF	TGTGCCAGCCAAACGGGACGGGGGGACTATGGCTACACCTTC
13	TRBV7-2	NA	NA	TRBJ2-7	CASSLALANEQYF	TGTGCCAGCAGCTTAGCGCTAGCGAACGAGCAGTACTTC
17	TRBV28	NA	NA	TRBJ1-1	CASSLNFGAASNTEAFF	TGTGCCAGCAGTTTAAATTTTGGGGCAGCATCCAACACTGAAGCTTTCTTT
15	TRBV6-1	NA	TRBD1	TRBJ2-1	CASKQDRGPPNEQFF	TGTGCCAGCAAACAGGACAGGGGGCCTCCCAATGAGCAGTTCTTC
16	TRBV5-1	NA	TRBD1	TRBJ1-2	CASSQGTGGLNYGYTF	TGCGCCAGCAGCCAGGGGACAGGGGGCCTGAACTATGGCTACACCTTC
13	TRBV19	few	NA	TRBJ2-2	CASSRQHTGELFF	TGTGCCAGTAGTCGACAGCACACCGGGGAGCTGTTTTTT
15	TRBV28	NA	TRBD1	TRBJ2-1	CASSQWTGFLNEQFF	TGTGCCAGCAGTCAATGGACAGGGTTCTTGAATGAGCAGTTCTTC
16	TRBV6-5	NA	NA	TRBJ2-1	CASSYSTGEPYNEQFF	TGTGCCAGCAGTTACTCGACGGGAGAGCCCTACAATGAGCAGTTCTTC
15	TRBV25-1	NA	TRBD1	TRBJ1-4	CASSNHGDSNEKLFF	TGTGCCAGCAGTAACCACGGGGACAGTAATGAAAAACTGTTTTTT
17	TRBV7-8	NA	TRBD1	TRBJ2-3	CASSLAAGRGHEDTQYF	TGTGCCAGCAGCTTAGCGGCCGGCAGGGGGCACGAAGATACGCAGTATTTT